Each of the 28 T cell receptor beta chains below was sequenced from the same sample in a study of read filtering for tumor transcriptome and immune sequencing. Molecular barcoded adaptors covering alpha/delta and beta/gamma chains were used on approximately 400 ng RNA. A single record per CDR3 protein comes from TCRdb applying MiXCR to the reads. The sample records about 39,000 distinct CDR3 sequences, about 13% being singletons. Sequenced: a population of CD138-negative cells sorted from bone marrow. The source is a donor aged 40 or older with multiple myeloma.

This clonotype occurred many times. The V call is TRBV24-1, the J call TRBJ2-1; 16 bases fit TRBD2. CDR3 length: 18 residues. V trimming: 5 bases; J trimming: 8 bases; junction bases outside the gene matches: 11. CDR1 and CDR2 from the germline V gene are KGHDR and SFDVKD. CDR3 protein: CATSALGTSGGARDEQFF. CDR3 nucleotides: TGTGCCACCAGTGCCCTAGGGACTAGCGGGGGGGCCAGGGATGAGCAGTTCTTC.

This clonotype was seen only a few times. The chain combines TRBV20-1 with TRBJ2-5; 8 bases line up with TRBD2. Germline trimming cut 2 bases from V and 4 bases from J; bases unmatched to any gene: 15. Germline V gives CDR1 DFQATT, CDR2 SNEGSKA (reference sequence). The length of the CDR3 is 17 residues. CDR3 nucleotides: TGCAGTGCTAGACCTGACCCTGGGACTAGAGCACCAGAGACCCAGTACTTC. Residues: CSARPDPGTRAPETQYF.

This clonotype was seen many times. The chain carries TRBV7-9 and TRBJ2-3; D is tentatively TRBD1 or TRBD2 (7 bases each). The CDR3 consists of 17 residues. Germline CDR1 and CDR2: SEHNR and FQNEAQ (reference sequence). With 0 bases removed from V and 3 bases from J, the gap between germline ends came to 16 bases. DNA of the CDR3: TGTGCCAGCAGCTTAGCGTTGAGCGGGACAGTTACAGATACGCAGTATTTT. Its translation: CASSLALSGTVTDTQYF.

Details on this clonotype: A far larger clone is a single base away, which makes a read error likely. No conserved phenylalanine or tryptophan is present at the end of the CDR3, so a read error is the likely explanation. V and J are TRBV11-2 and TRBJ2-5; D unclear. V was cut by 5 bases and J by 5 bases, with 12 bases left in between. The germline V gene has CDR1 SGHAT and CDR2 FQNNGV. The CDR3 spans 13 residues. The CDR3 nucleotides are TGTGCCAGCAGCCCCCCGGCCTGGGAGACCCAGTACCTC. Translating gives CASSPPAWETQYL.

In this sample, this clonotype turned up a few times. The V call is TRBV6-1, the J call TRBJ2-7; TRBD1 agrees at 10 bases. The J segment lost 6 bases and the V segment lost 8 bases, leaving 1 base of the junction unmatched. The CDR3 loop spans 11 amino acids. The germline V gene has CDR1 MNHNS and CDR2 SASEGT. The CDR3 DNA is TGTGCCAGCGGGACAGGGGTCGAGCAGTACTTC. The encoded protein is CASGTGVEQYF.

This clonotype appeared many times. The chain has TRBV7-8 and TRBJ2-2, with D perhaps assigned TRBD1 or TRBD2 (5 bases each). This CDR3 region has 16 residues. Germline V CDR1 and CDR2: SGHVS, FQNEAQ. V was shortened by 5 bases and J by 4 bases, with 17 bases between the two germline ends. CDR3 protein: CASSREGLGVTGELFF. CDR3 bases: TGTGCCAGCAGCCGAGAGGGGCTAGGGGTCACCGGGGAGCTGTTTTTT.

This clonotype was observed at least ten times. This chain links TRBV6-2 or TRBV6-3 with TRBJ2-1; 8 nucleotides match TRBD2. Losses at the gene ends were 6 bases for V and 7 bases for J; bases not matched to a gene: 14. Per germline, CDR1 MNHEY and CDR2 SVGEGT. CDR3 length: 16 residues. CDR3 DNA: TGTGCCAGCAGCCATCCAGCGGGAGAGGCAAAAAATGAGCAGTTCTTC. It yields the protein CASSHPAGEAKNEQFF.

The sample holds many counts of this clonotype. CDR3 loop: CASRPGLAGGPWQYF. The CDR3 nucleotides are TGTGCCAGCAGGCCTGGACTAGCGGGAGGGCCTTGGCAGTATTTT. The rearrangement uses TRBV28 and TRBJ2-3; 15 bases are a match to TRBD2. Trimming at V came to 6 bases and at J to 11 bases, leaving 9 bases not matched to a gene. Per the germline V gene, CDR1 is MDHEN and CDR2 is SYDVKM. The CDR3 has 15 residues.

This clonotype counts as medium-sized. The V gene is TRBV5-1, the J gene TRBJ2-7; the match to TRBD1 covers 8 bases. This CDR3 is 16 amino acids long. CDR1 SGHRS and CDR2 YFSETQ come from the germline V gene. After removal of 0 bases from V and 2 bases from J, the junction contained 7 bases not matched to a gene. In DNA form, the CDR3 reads TGCGCCAGCAGCTTGGCCCGGACAGGGAGTACCTACGAGCAGTACTTC. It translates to CASSLARTGSTYEQYF.

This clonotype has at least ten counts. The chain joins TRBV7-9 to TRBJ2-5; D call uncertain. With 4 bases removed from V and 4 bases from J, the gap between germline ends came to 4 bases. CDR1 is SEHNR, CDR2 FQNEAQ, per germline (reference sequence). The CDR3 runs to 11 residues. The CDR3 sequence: CASSSGETQYF. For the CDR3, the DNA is TGTGCCAGCAGCTCCGGAGAGACCCAGTACTTC.

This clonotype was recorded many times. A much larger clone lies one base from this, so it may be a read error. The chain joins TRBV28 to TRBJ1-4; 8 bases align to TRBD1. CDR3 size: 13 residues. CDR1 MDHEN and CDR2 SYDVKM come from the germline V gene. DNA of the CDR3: TGTGCCAGCCAGACAGGGGTCGATGAAGAACTGTTTTTT. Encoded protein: CASQTGVDEELFF.

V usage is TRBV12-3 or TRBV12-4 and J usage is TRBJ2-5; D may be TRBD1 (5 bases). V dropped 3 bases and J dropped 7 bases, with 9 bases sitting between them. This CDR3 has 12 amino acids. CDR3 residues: CASSFLRGTQYF. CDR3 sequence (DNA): TGTGCCAGCAGTTTTTTAAGGGGGACCCAGTACTTC.

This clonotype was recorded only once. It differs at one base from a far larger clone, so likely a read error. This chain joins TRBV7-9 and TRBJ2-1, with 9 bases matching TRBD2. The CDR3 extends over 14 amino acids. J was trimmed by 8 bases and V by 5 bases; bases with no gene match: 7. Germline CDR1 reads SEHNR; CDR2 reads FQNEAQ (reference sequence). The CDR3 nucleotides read TGTGCCAGCAGCCGGGCTAGCGGGGTCGATGAGCAGTTCTTC. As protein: CASSRASGVDEQFF.

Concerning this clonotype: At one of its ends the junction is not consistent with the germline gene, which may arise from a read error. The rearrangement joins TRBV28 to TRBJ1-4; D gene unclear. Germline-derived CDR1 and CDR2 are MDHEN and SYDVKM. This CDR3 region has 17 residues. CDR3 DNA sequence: TGTGCCAGCAGTCGTTATCCAAGTGGGCCAACTAATGAACAACTGTTTTTT. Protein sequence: CASSRYPSGPTNEQLFF.

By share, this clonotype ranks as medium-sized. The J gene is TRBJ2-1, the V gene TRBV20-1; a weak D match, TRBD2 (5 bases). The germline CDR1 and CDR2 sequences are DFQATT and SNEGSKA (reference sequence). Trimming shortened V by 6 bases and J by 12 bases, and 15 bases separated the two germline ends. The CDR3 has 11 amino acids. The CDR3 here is CSALEGFWQFF. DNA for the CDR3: TGCAGTGCCCTAGAGGGCTTTTGGCAGTTCTTC.

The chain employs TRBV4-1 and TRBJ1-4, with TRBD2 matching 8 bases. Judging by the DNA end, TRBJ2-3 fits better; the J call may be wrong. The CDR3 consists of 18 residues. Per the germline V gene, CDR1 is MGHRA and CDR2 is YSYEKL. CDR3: CASSQVRGAPGGAVTQYF. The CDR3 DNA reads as TGCGCCAGCAGCCAAGTTCGGGGCGCGCCGGGAGGGGCAGTTACGCAGTATTTT.

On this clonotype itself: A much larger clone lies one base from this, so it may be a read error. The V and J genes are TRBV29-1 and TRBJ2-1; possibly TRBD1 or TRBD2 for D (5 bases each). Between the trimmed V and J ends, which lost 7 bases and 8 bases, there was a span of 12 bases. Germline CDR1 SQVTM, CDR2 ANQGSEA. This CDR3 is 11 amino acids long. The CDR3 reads CSAPGTHEQFF. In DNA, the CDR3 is TGCAGCGCTCCCGGGACCCATGAGCAGTTCTTC.

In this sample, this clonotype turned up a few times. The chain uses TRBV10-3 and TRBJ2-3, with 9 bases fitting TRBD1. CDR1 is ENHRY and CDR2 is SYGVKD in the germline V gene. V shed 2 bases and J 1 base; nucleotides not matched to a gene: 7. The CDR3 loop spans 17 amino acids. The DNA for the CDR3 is TGTGCCATCAGTGAGGCCAGGGACAGGGTGCGCACAGATACGCAGTATTTT. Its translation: CAISEARDRVRTDTQYF.

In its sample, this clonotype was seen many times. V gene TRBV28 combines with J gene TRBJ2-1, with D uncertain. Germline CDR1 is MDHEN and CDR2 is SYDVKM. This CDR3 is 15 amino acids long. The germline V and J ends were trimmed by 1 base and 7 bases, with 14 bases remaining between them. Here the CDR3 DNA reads TGTGCCAGCAGTTTATCCGACACTCTAGGTAATGAGCAGTTCTTC. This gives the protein CASSLSDTLGNEQFF.

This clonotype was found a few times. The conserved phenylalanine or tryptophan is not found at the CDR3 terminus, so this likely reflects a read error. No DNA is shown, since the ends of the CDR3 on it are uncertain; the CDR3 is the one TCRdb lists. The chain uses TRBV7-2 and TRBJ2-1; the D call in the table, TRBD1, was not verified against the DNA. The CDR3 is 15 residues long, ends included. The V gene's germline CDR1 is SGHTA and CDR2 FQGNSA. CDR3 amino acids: CASSFTHVRDDEQVY.

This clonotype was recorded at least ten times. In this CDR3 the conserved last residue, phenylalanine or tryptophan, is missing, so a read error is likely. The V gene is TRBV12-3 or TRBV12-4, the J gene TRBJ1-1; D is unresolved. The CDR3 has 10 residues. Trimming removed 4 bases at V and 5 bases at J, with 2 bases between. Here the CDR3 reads CASSSTEAFL. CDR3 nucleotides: TGTGCCAGCAGTTCGACTGAAGCTTTCCTT.

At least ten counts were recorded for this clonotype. Here the CDR3 reads CASRSTGAYNEQFF. Here the CDR3 DNA reads TGTGCCAGTAGATCGACAGGGGCCTACAATGAGCAGTTCTTC. The chain combines TRBV19 with TRBJ2-1; 8 bases are shared with TRBD1. Germline CDR1 LNHDA, CDR2 SQIVND (reference sequence). Trimming took 6 bases from V and 2 from J; bases not matched to a gene: 3. CDR3 size: 14 residues.

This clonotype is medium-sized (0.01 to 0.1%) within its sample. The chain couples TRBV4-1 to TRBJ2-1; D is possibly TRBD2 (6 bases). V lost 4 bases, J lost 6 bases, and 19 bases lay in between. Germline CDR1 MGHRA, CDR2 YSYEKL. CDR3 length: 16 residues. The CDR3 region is CASSPMGLRLSNEQFF. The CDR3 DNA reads TGCGCCAGCAGCCCGATGGGACTCCGTCTATCCAATGAGCAGTTCTTC.

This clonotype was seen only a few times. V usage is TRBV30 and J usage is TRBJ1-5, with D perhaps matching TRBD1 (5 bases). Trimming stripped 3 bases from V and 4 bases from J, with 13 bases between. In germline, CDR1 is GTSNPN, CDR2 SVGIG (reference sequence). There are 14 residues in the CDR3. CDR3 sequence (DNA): TGTGCCTGGAGCGCCAGGGTCTTGAATCAGCCCCAGCATTTT. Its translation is CAWSARVLNQPQHF.

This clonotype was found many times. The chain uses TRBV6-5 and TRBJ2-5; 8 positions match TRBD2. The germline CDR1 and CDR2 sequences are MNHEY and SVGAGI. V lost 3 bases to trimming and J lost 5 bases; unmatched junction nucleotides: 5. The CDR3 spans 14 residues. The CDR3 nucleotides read TGTGCCAGCAGTTATGGGACTAGTCGGGAGACCCAGTACTTC. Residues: CASSYGTSRETQYF.

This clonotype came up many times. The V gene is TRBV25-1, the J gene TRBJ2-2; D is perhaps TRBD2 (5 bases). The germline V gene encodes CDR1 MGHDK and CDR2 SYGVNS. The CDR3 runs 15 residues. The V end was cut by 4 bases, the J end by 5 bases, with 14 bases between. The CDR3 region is CASSGDWTATGELFF. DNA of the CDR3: TGTGCCAGCAGTGGGGATTGGACTGCGACCGGGGAGCTGTTTTTT.

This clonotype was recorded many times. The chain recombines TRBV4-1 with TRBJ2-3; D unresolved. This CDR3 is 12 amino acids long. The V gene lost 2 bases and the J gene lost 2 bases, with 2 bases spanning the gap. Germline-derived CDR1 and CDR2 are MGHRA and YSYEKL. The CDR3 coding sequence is TGCGCCAGCAGCCAAACCACAGATACGCAGTATTTT. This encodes CASSQTTDTQYF.

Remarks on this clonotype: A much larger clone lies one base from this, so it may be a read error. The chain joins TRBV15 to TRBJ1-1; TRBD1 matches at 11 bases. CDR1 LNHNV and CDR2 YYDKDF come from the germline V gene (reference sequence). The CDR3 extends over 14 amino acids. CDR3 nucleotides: TGTGCCACCAGCAGAAGGACAGGGGGCACTGAAGCTCTCTTT. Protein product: CATSRRTGGTEALF.